This T cell receptor (beta chain) originates from a study of regulatory T cells in long-lasting Graves disease (dated by TCRdb to about 2021). About the investigation overall: Persistent Graves' disease was defined as antithyroid drug treatment for over 5 years with persistently positive TSH receptor autoantibodies. Persistent Graves' disease patients were compared with newly diagnosed Graves' disease patients by peripheral blood TCR sequencing and RNA sequencing. The study was conducted in China and was registered as a clinical trial. A total of 33 samples underwent TCR sequencing: about 13 from persistent and 20 from newly diagnosed Graves' disease patients. In the clinical cohort, patients with persistent Graves' disease had used antithyroid drugs for an average of around 9.9 years.

Receptors were amplified or captured by multiplex PCR. This sample was sequenced with an Illumina HiSeq 4000. iRepertoire HTBI primers and Arm-PCR amplification of CDR3 regions were used to construct TCR beta libraries. Before sequencing, the PCR products underwent gel purification. Concerning the study's data processing: Across samples, about 63 TRBV and 15 or so TRBJ segments were identified and used for gene usage analysis of CDR3 amino acid clonotypes. COPE and FqMerger were used to merge the filtered high-quality paired reads into contigs. BLAST was used to align contigs to the IMGT TRBV, TRBD and TRBJ reference genes, and CDR3 was defined following IMGT. Highly expanded clones were defined as clonotypes with a frequency above 0.1%. Shannon entropy served as the measure of repertoire diversity, while the Gini coefficient captured V-J evenness. Clonotypes shared by more than one individual were considered public. TCRdb reprocessing: public reads trimmed at Q25 with fastp, clones called with MiXCR, in-frame beta chains kept. Each CDR3 protein gets just one entry, which takes the most common genes and DNA from the rows behind it. For this entry, the V and J calls and clone size follow TCRdb and not the study's own pipeline. The table for this sample lists fewer than 450,000 distinct CDR3 sequences; 23% of them were counted only once. The ten largest clones add up to around 26% of the sample.

The label giving this sample's time point can be read as: persistent/refractory GD, antithyroid drugs over 5 years with positive TRAb. RNA was extracted from PBMCs in TRIzol for both TCR sequencing and RNA sequencing. The diagnosis of Graves' disease followed American Thyroid Association guidelines. Patients were recruited from an endocrinology department in Xi'an, China. From each patient, about 9.7 milliliters of peripheral blood was collected into an EDTA anticoagulant tube. Ficoll Paque Plus density gradient separation was used to isolate PBMCs, and no further T cell sorting was done. An Agilent 2100 Bioanalyzer and agarose gel were used to check RNA quality, while a NanoDrop 2000 measured RNA concentration. The research as a whole found: Compared with newly diagnosed patients, persistent Graves' disease patients had lower TCR Shannon entropy and fewer highly expanded clones, which suggests clonal expansion. More public clonotypes were shared among persistent patients (roughly 2,900) than among newly diagnosed patients (roughly 1,000). The authors noted that the small sample size was a limitation that may lower accuracy. Sequencing and analysis were restricted to the TCR beta chain. The study examined only peripheral blood because the primary lesion, thyroid tissue, could not be accessed.

Comment on this clonotype: This receptor's antigen is unknown. The record has no base qualities; no much larger clone is one base away.

The receptor's source is a female donor with Graves disease. Sample: peripheral blood mononuclear cells (PBMCs), taken when the disease was refractory, from a patient treated with antithyroid drugs.

The sequenced DNA is TGTGCCAGCAGTTACTCACCGGGATCTCCGACCTACGAGCAGTACTTC. Its coded protein is CASSYSPGSPTYEQYF. The V and J genes are TRBV6-2 or TRBV6-3 and TRBJ2-7; TRBD2 is a possible D gene, resting on 5 matching bases. CDR1 and CDR2, looked up from the germline V gene, are MNHEY and SVGEGT. The V and J ends are trimmed by 0 bases and 2 bases, leaving 14 bases between them. Taken from cysteine to phenylalanine, the CDR3 has 16 residues. The only DNA kept is the CDR3, 48 bases in frame from the first base.